Listed below are T cell receptor beta chains from one sample, sequenced in a study of CD8 T cells in ankylosing spondylitis. MiXCR, applied by TCRdb to the 5' RACE reads, yields one record per CDR3 protein. There are 650,000 to 800,000 distinct CDR3 sequences in the sample; around 17% occur only once, and around 19% lies in the top ten. The sample consisted of blood, either unsorted or a sorted T cell fraction (not recorded which). All receptors derive from a male donor with ankylosing spondylitis. Both conserved end residues are trimmed from each CDR3. Each record gives: V gene, J gene, CDR3 protein.

v_gene: TRBV12-3/TRBV12-4; j_gene: TRBJ2-7; CDR3aa: ASSLYRDEQY
v_gene: TRBV4-3; j_gene: TRBJ2-2; CDR3aa: ASSHGRRVTGELF
v_gene: TRBV3-1; j_gene: TRBJ1-2; CDR3aa: ASSQGGQGTTNYGYT
v_gene: TRBV11-2; j_gene: TRBJ1-1; CDR3aa: ATKLTNTGSYEAF
v_gene: TRBV29-1; j_gene: TRBJ2-1; CDR3aa: SGPKGNEQF
v_gene: TRBV5-1; j_gene: TRBJ1-1; CDR3aa: ASSLPQGGVGTEAF
v_gene: TRBV5-1; j_gene: TRBJ2-5; CDR3aa: ASSLQGTGKETQY
v_gene: TRBV10-3; j_gene: TRBJ2-7; CDR3aa: AIRNDSRVSYEQY
v_gene: TRBV12-3/TRBV12-4; j_gene: TRBJ1-1; CDR3aa: ASSPPGGKDEAF
v_gene: TRBV2; j_gene: TRBJ2-3; CDR3aa: ASSSPGTSGRDTDTQY
v_gene: TRBV4-1; j_gene: TRBJ2-3; CDR3aa: ASSQAGQPAADTQY
v_gene: TRBV18; j_gene: TRBJ2-1; CDR3aa: ASSPPGLAGEGSYNEQF
v_gene: TRBV12-3/TRBV12-4; j_gene: TRBJ2-7; CDR3aa: ASSNGLAVSYEQY
v_gene: TRBV9; j_gene: TRBJ2-1; CDR3aa: ASSPVASGLYNEQF
v_gene: TRBV29-1; j_gene: TRBJ2-5; CDR3aa: SVELRELYQETQY
v_gene: TRBV5-1; j_gene: TRBJ1-1; CDR3aa: ASRYGTAMNTEAF
v_gene: TRBV29-1; j_gene: TRBJ2-2; CDR3aa: SGGTGGTGELF
v_gene: TRBV5-1; j_gene: TRBJ2-5; CDR3aa: ASSLTGAYQETQY
v_gene: TRBV12-3/TRBV12-4; j_gene: TRBJ1-5; CDR3aa: ASSSEGSQPQH
v_gene: TRBV12-3/TRBV12-4; j_gene: TRBJ2-5; CDR3aa: ASSGGGWETQY
v_gene: TRBV12-3/TRBV12-4; j_gene: TRBJ1-1; CDR3aa: ASSPFRFSSGTEAF
v_gene: TRBV5-1; j_gene: TRBJ1-1; CDR3aa: ASSGGQGYTVAF
v_gene: TRBV12-3/TRBV12-4; j_gene: TRBJ2-1; CDR3aa: ASTQAGYDIYNEQF
v_gene: TRBV7-8; j_gene: TRBJ2-7; CDR3aa: ASSSFLAGYEQY
v_gene: TRBV27; j_gene: TRBJ1-5; CDR3aa: ASSYTGDDNQPQH
v_gene: TRBV12-3/TRBV12-4; j_gene: TRBJ1-1; CDR3aa: ASSKFGNTEAF
v_gene: TRBV24-1; j_gene: TRBJ2-3; CDR3aa: ATSLGTGGADTQY
v_gene: TRBV2; j_gene: TRBJ1-6; CDR3aa: ASSDWVKGTINSPLH
v_gene: TRBV12-3/TRBV12-4; j_gene: TRBJ2-5; CDR3aa: ASSLGAGGEETQY
v_gene: TRBV12-3/TRBV12-4; j_gene: TRBJ1-1; CDR3aa: ASNRGGPEAF
v_gene: TRBV5-6; j_gene: TRBJ2-1; CDR3aa: ASSPQLGTSVYNEQF
v_gene: TRBV20-1; j_gene: TRBJ2-7; CDR3aa: SARKAGSYEQY
v_gene: TRBV10-3; j_gene: TRBJ2-7; CDR3aa: AISETSGANSYEQY
v_gene: TRBV6-2/TRBV6-3; j_gene: TRBJ1-5; CDR3aa: ASSTDMSRPQH
v_gene: TRBV12-3/TRBV12-4; j_gene: TRBJ2-7; CDR3aa: ASSFAGTKSYEQY
v_gene: TRBV12-3/TRBV12-4; j_gene: TRBJ2-7; CDR3aa: ASSLGGFTAYEQY
v_gene: TRBV6-1; j_gene: TRBJ2-2; CDR3aa: ASSRAGGRTGELF
v_gene: TRBV7-2; j_gene: TRBJ2-7; CDR3aa: ASSLAGMAYEQY
v_gene: TRBV9; j_gene: TRBJ2-1; CDR3aa: ASSKRGGDHNEQF
v_gene: TRBV4-1; j_gene: TRBJ1-4; CDR3aa: ASSHGSNEKLF